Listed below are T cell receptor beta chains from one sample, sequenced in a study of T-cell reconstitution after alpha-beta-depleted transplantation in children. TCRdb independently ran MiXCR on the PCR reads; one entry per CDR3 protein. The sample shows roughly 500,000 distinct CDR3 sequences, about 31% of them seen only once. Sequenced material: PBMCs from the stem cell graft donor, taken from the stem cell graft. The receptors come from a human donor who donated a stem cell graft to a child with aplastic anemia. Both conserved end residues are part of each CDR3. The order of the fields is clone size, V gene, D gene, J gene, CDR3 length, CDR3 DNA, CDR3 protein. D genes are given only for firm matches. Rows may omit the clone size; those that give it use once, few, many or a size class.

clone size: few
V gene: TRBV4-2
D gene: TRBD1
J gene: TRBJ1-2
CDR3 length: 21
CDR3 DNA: TGTGCCAGCAGCCAAGACCGCCCTGTGGACAGGGGGCTCAAGGGTAACTATGGCTACACCTTC
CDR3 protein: CASSQDRPVDRGLKGNYGYTF

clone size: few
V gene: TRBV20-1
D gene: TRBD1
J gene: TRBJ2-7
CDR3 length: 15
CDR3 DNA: TGCAGTGCTAGAGATACGCGGACAGGGACGTACGAGCAGTACTTC
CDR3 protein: CSARDTRTGTYEQYF

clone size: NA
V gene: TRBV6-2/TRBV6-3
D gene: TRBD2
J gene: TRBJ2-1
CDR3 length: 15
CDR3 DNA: TGTGCCAGCAGTTACGGTGGACTAGTATTGGATGAGCAGTTCTTC
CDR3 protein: CASSYGGLVLDEQFF

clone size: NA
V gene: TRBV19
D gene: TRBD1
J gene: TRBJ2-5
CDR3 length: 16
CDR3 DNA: TGTGCCAGTAGTGCCCGACAGGGATCTGTCCAAGAGACCCAGTACTTC
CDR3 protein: CASSARQGSVQETQYF

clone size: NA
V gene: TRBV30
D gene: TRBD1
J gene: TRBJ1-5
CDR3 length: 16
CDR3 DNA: TGTGCCTGGAGTGCCTCCGGGACAGGGGTAAATCAGCCCCAGCATTTT
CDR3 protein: CAWSASGTGVNQPQHF

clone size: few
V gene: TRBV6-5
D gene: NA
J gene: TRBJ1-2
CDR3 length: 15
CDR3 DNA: TGTGCCAGCAGTTCCCCGGGACGGAGTAACTATGGCTACACCTTC
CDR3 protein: CASSSPGRSNYGYTF

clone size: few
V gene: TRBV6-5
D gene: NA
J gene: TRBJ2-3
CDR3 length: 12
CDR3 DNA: TGTGCCAGCAGCGAAAGGGAGGATACGCAGTATTTT
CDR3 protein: CASSEREDTQYF

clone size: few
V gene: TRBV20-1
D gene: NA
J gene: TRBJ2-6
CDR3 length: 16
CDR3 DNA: TGCAGTGCTAGAAAGGACTTTTACTCTGGGGCCAACGTCCTGACTTTC
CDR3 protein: CSARKDFYSGANVLTF

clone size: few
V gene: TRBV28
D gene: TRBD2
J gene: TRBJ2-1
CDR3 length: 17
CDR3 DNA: TGTGCCACAGTGGGACTAGCGCTCCTCAGCTCCTACAATGAGCAGTTCTTC
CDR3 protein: CATVGLALLSSYNEQFF

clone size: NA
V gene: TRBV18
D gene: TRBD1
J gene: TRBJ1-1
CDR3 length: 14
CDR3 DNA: TGTGCCAGCTCACCCTCTACAGGGGGTACTGAAGCTTTCTTT
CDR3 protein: CASSPSTGGTEAFF

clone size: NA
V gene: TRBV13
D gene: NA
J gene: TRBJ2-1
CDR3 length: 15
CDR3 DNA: TGTGCCAGCAGCTTAGGGCCGGGAGTGGTGTTTGAGCAGTTCTTC
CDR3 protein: CASSLGPGVVFEQFF

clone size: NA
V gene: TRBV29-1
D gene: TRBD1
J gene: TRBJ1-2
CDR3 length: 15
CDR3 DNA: TGCAGCGTTGAGGAAGTGGGACAGGGAAGGGGTAGCTACACCTTC
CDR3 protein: CSVEEVGQGRGSYTF

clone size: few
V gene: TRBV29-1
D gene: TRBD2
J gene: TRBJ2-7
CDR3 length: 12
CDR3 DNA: TGCAGCGTTCAAAGGGAGGGGTACGAGCAGTACTTC
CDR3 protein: CSVQREGYEQYF

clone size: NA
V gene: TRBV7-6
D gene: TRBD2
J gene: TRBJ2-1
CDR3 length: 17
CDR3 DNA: TGTGCCAGCAGCTTGGGGGGGAGTGGCGGGAGAGTTAATGAGCAGTTCTTC
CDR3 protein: CASSLGGSGGRVNEQFF

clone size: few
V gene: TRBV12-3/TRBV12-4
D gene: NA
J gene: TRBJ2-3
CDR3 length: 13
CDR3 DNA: TGTGCCAGCAGTTGGACTATTGGGGATACGCAGTATTTT
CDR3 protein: CASSWTIGDTQYF

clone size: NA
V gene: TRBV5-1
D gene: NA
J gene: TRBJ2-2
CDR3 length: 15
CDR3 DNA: TGCGCCAGCACCATTAGGCTAGGGGACACCGGGGAGCTGTTTTTT
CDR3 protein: CASTIRLGDTGELFF

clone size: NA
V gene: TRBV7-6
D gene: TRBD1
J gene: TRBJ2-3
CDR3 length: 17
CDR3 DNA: TGTGCCAGCAGCTCAAGGGGACAGTATGAGCCGACAGATACGCAGTATTTT
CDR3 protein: CASSSRGQYEPTDTQYF

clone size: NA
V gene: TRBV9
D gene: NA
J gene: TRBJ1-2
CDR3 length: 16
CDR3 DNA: TGTGCCAGCAGCTCAGAAGGAGGGGGGGCGGTTTATGGCTACACCTTC
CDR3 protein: CASSSEGGGAVYGYTF

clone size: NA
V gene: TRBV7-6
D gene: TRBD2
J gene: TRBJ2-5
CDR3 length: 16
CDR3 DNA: TGTGCCAGCAGCCGAAATGGCGGGAGGGAGAGCGAGACCCAGTACTTC
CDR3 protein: CASSRNGGRESETQYF

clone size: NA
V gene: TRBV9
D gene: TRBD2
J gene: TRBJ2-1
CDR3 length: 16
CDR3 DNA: TGTGCCAGCAGCGTGGGGACTAGCGGGTTTGTGAATGAGCAGTTCTTC
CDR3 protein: CASSVGTSGFVNEQFF

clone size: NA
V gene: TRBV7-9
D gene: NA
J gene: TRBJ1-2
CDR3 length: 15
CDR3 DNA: TGTGCCAGCAGCTTATATGCGAGGGGGGACGACGGCTACACCTTC
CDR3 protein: CASSLYARGDDGYTF

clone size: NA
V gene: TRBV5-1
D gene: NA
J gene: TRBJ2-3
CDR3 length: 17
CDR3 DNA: TGCGCCAGCACCTGGGGGGCGATCAGGGGTGTCACAGATACGCAGTATTTT
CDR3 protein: CASTWGAIRGVTDTQYF

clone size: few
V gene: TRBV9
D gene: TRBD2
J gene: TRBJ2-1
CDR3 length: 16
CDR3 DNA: TGTGCCAGCAGCGGACATGCCGGGGGGTCCTACAATGAGCAGTTCTTC
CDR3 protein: CASSGHAGGSYNEQFF

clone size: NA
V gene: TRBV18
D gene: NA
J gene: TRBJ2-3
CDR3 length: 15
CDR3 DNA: TGTGCCAGCTCACTTCATCCCTCTGGCACAGATACGCAGTATTTT
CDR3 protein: CASSLHPSGTDTQYF

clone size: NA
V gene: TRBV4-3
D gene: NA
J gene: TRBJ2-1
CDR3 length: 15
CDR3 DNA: TGCGCCAGCAGCCAGCGCCGGGGAAGGGTTACTGAGCAGTTCTTC
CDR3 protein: CASSQRRGRVTEQFF

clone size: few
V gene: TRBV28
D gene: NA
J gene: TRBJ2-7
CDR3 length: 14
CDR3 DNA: TGTGCCAGCAGTTTCCCAGGGAGCTCCTACGAGCAGTACTTC
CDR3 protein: CASSFPGSSYEQYF

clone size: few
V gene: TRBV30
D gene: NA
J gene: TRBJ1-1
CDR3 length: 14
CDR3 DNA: TGTGCCTGGCACAGTAATATGATGAGATCGGAAGCTTTCTTT
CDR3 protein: CAWHSNMMRSEAFF

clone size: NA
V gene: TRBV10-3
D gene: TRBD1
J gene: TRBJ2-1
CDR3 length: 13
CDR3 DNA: TGTGCCATCAAGGGGACAGGGGGCGGTGAGCAGTTCTTC
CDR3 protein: CAIKGTGGGEQFF

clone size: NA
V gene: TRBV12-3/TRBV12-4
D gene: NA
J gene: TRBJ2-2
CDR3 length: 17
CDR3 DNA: TGTGCCAGCAGTTTTTTTTTCTTAGGGGGATCCACCGGGGAGCTGTTTTTT
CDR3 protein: CASSFFFLGGSTGELFF

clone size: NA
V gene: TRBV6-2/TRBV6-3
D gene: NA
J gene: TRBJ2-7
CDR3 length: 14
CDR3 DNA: TGTGCCAGCAGTTACTCAAGGACAGCGGGAGAGCAGTACTTC
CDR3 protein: CASSYSRTAGEQYF

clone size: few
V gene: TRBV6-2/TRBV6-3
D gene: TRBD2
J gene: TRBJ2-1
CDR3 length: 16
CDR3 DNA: TGTGCCAGCAGTGACTGGACTAGCGGAGGCTACAATGAGCAGTTCTTC
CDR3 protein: CASSDWTSGGYNEQFF

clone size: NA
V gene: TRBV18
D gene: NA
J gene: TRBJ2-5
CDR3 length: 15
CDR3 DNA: TGTGCCAGCTCACCCCGGGACGGTTCGTTGGAGACCCAGTACTTC
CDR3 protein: CASSPRDGSLETQYF

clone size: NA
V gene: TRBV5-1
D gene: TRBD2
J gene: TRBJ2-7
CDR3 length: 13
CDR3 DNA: TGCGCCAGCAGCGATCAGGGAGGGCACCAGCAGTACTTC
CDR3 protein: CASSDQGGHQQYF

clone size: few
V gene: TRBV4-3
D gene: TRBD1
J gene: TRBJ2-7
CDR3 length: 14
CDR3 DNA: TGCGCCAGCAGCCAAGTTGGGACAGCGGACGAGCAGTACTTC
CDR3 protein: CASSQVGTADEQYF

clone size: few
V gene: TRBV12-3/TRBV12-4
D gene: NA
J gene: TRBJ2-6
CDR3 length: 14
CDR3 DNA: TGTGCCAGCAGTCATCCCACTGGGGCCAACGTCCTGACTTTC
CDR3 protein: CASSHPTGANVLTF